What follows are 25 T cell receptor beta chains derived from one specimen sequenced in a study of CXCR3-negative and CXCR3-positive naive CD8 T cells. Their antigens remain unidentified. All TRB cDNA libraries came from 5' RACE performed with UMI labels. For each CDR3 protein, TCRdb gives one entry from its re-call of the 5' RACE reads, without DNA. The sample yields 95,000 to 100,000 distinct CDR3 sequences, of which the top ten take up about 1%. Study-wide results and limits: CXCR3-positive naive cells had TRB CDR3s that were more hydrophobic than CXCR3-negative naive cells had.

The sequenced material came from naive CXCR3+ CD8+ T cells from blood. This sample's subset: CD45RO-CCR7+CD27+CD95- naive CD8+ T cells expressing CXCR3 (TNR3+). These TCRs come from a human donor in good health. Some clones in this sample may be carry-over from other donors' samples.

CDR3 residues: CASSPLQGGRPDTQYF. The chain couples TRBV18 to TRBJ2-3; TCRdb lists TRBD1, though no DNA is available to test this call. Germline V gives CDR1 KGHSH, CDR2 LQKENI. The CDR3 covers 16 residues.

This chain joins TRBV6-2 or TRBV6-3 and TRBJ2-1; lacking DNA, the TRBD1 call made by TCRdb goes unchecked. Looked up from germline, CDR1 is MNHEY and CDR2 is SVGEGT. The CDR3 runs 19 residues. This chain's CDR3 is CASSTQRVGHKHSYNEQFF.

The genes are TRBV28 and TRBJ2-7; TCRdb's D gene call, TRBD1, goes unchecked for lack of DNA. This CDR3 has 13 residues. Germline loops: CDR1 MDHEN, CDR2 SYDVKM. The CDR3 loop is CASSGRGQLEQYF.

The J gene is TRBJ1-2, the V gene TRBV4-3. CDR1 and CDR2 (germline): LGHNA, YSLEER. This CDR3 is built from 14 residues. This CDR3 reads CASSQDQTYYGYTF.

The chain uses TRBV7-2 and TRBJ2-7; TCRdb's D call, TRBD1, is unchecked because there is no DNA. CDR3 length equals 16 residues. Germline-derived CDR1 and CDR2 are SGHTA and FQGNSA. CDR3 protein: CASSLRGGGRADEQYF. Combining the CDR3 with reference TRBV7-2 and TRBJ2-7 gives the whole variable domain GAGVSQSPSNKVTEKGKDVELRCDPISGHTALYWYRQSLGQGLEFLIYFQGNSAPDKSGLPSDRFSAERTGGSVSTLTIQRTQQEDSAVYLCASSLRGGGRADEQYFGPGTRLTVT.

The genes are TRBV15 and TRBJ2-1; the D call of TRBD1 rests on TCRdb alone, since no DNA is present to check it. Per germline, CDR1 LNHNV and CDR2 YYDKDF (reference sequence). The CDR3 spans 15 residues. Here the CDR3 reads CATSVPTGTSDEQFF.

This chain joins TRBV4-1 and TRBJ2-1; TCRdb returns TRBD1, unconfirmable since there is no DNA. The germline V gene encodes CDR1 MGHRA and CDR2 YSYEKL. The length of the CDR3 is 14 residues. CDR3: CASSGTGEYNEQFF.

The rearrangement joins TRBV28 to TRBJ1-3; the TCRdb call, TRBD1, lacks DNA for checking. This CDR3 contains 17 residues. Germline CDR1 and CDR2: MDHEN and SYDVKM. CDR3: CASSSRGSAFSGNTIYF.

The rearrangement uses TRBV7-3 and TRBJ2-5; TCRdb names TRBD1, which stays unverified in the absence of DNA. This CDR3 region has 16 residues. CDR1 is SGHTA, CDR2 FQGTGA, per germline. The chain's CDR3 is CASSLTAYGGKETQYF. Based on the CDR3 plus reference TRBV7-3 and TRBJ2-5, the full variable domain is GAGVSQTPSNKVTEKGKYVELRCDPISGHTALYWYRQSLGQGPEFLIYFQGTGAADDSGLPNDRFFAVRPEGSVSTLKIQRTERGDSAVYLCASSLTAYGGKETQYFGPGTRLLVL.

The chain recombines TRBV6-2 or TRBV6-3 with TRBJ2-5; TCRdb returns TRBD1, unconfirmable since there is no DNA. Germline loops: CDR1 MNHEY, CDR2 SVGEGT. The length of the CDR3 is 18 residues. CDR3 loop: CASSYSKFGPGLGQTQYF.

The chain couples TRBV27 to TRBJ2-3; TCRdb lists TRBD2, though no DNA is available to test this call. The CDR3 is 17 residues long. The V gene's germline CDR1 is MNHEY and CDR2 SMNVEV (reference sequence). This chain's CDR3 is CASSSSAGTRPADTQYF.

The chain combines TRBV2 with TRBJ2-3; TCRdb selects TRBD1, and the lack of DNA leaves this call unchecked. Germline V CDR1 and CDR2: SNHLY, FYNNEI. The CDR3 is 16 residues long. The CDR3 reads CASTPSDYLSTDTQYF. Looking up the rest from reference TRBV2 and TRBJ2-3 gives the full variable domain: EPEVTQTPSHQVTQMGQEVILRCVPISNHLYFYWYRQILGQKVEFLVSFYNNEISEKSEIFDDQFSVERPDGSNFTLKIRSTKLEDSAMYFCASTPSDYLSTDTQYFGPGTRLTVL.

This chain joins TRBV12-3 or TRBV12-4 and TRBJ2-5; TCRdb picks TRBD1, but there is no DNA to check that call. CDR3 length equals 11 residues. The CDR3 sequence is CASSLGATQYF.

The rearrangement uses TRBV20-1 and TRBJ2-2; there is no DNA to check the TCRdb D call of TRBD1. Germline assignment: CDR1 DFQATT and CDR2 SNEGSKA (reference sequence). The CDR3 runs to 15 residues. The CDR3 sequence: CSARDVQENTGELFF.

The chain links TRBV20-1 to TRBJ2-7. The CDR3 contains 14 residues. The germline V gene has CDR1 DFQATT and CDR2 SNEGSKA (reference sequence). The CDR3: CSARDYSLTYEQYF.

The chain carries TRBV7-8 and TRBJ2-3. The CDR3 covers 14 residues. Looked up from germline, CDR1 is SGHVS and CDR2 is FQNEAQ. The CDR3 loop is CASSPNLLTDTQYF.

The rearrangement joins TRBV29-1 to TRBJ2-1; the D call of TRBD2 rests on TCRdb alone, since no DNA is present to check it. The germline V gene has CDR1 SQVTM and CDR2 ANQGSEA. This CDR3 spans 16 amino acids. This CDR3 reads CSVELSASGGAGEQFF.

The rearrangement joins TRBV29-1 to TRBJ2-3; TCRdb names TRBD2, which stays unverified in the absence of DNA. Per the germline V gene, CDR1 is SQVTM and CDR2 is ANQGSEA. The CDR3 totals 13 residues. CDR3 amino acids: CSVRGGGTDTQYF.

J is TRBJ1-1 and V is TRBV19; TCRdb returns TRBD1, unconfirmable since there is no DNA. This CDR3 is built from 15 residues. From germline, CDR1 is LNHDA and CDR2 SQIVND (reference sequence). CDR3 sequence reads: CASSIFAGPGTEAFF.

The CDR3: CSGRRLQETQYF. The V call is TRBV29-1, the J call TRBJ2-5. The V gene's germline CDR1 is SQVTM and CDR2 ANQGSEA. This CDR3 has 12 residues. Full variable domain (remainder filled in from reference TRBV29-1 and TRBJ2-5): SAVISQKPSRDICQRGTSLTIQCQVDSQVTMMFWYRQQPGQSLTLIATANQGSEATYESGFVIDKFPISRPNLTFSTLTVSNMSPEDSSIYLCSGRRLQETQYFGPGTRLLVL.

The CDR3 is CSARREGGTAQETQYF. The chain couples TRBV20-1 to TRBJ2-5; TCRdb reports TRBD1, a call that lacks DNA to check it against. This CDR3 region has 16 residues. The germline V gene encodes CDR1 DFQATT and CDR2 SNEGSKA (reference sequence).

The V call is TRBV6-5, the J call TRBJ2-5; the TRBD2 assignment by TCRdb is unverifiable without DNA. This CDR3 has 15 residues. Germline CDR1 is MNHEY and CDR2 is SVGAGI. The CDR3 loop is CASSPSGGAGETQYF.

The genes are TRBV5-1 and TRBJ2-7; as DNA is missing, the TRBD2 call by TCRdb cannot be tested. This CDR3 has 17 residues. From germline, CDR1 is SGHRS and CDR2 YFSETQ. The CDR3 here is CASSYEGRAGGPYEQYF.

The chain employs TRBV6-5 and TRBJ2-1; TCRdb proposes TRBD1, but this gene call is untestable without DNA. Germline V gene lookup returns CDR1 MNHEY and CDR2 SVGAGI. The length of the CDR3 is 14 residues. CDR3 sequence reads: CASSPKGPYNEQFF.

This sequence joins TRBV29-1 and TRBJ2-7; the D call of TRBD1 rests on TCRdb alone, since no DNA is present to check it. CDR1 and CDR2 from the germline V gene are SQVTM and ANQGSEA. This CDR3 has 15 amino acids. CDR3 amino acids: CSVPKPGQAFYEQYF.